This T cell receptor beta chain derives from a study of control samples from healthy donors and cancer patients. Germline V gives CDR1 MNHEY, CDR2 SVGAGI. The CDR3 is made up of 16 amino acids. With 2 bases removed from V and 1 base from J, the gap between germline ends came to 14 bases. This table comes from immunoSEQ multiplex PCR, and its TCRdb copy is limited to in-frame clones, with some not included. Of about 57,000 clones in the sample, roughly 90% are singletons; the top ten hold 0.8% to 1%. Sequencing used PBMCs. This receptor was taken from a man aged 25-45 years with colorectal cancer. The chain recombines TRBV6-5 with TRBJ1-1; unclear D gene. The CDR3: CASSYVREVANTEAFF. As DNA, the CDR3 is TGTGCCAGCAGTTACGTTCGGGAAGTGGCGAACACTGAAGCTTTCTTT.